A selection of T cell receptor beta chains follows, all from one sample in a study of persistence of HIV-infected CD4 T cells. TCRdb's copy holds only in-frame clones and misses some; the assay was immunoSEQ multiplex PCR. The sample lists about 33,000 clones; about 81% were seen once. Their specific antigens are unknown. The input for sequencing was CD4+ T cells sorted from PBMCs after roughly 20-hour stimulation, taken from a patient who received antiretroviral therapy. The source of these receptors is an adult woman with HIV who was CMV-seropositive. Both conserved end residues are part of each CDR3. The D gene is left open where the match is weak. Only part of the rows carry a size: once, few, many, or a class if the clone is expanded.

CASSPDGYGYTF TGTGCCAGCAGTCCAGACGGTTATGGCTACACCTTC TRBJ1-2 - TRBV12-3/TRBV12-4 -
CASSLDPGGNQPQHF TGTGCCAGCAGCTTAGATCCGGGTGGCAATCAGCCCCAGCATTTT TRBJ1-5 medium-sized TRBV7-8 -
CSVERGLNSEQYF TGCAGCGTTGAAAGAGGTTTGAACTCCGAGCAGTACTTC TRBJ2-7 - TRBV29-1 -
CASSSLRGPAFF TGTGCCAGCAGTTCCCTAAGGGGGCCAGCTTTCTTT TRBJ1-1 few TRBV28 TRBD1
CASSSGQGETQYF TGTGCCAGCAGCTCCGGACAGGGTGAGACCCAGTACTTC TRBJ2-5 - TRBV7-9 TRBD1
CASSHGRRNTEAFF TGTGCCAGCAGTCATGGCAGGCGCAACACTGAAGCTTTCTTT TRBJ1-1 - TRBV28 -
CASSLSRGSNEQFF TGTGCCAGCAGCTTATCGCGGGGATCCAATGAGCAGTTCTTC TRBJ2-1 - TRBV11-3 -
CASSRTTGFSGYTF TGTGCCAGCAGCCGCACGACAGGTTTCTCTGGCTACACCTTC TRBJ1-2 - TRBV5-6 -
CASRNRVDTEAFF TGTGCCAGCAGAAACAGGGTAGACACTGAAGCTTTCTTT TRBJ1-1 - TRBV27 -
CASSYPGQGDTEAFF TGTGCCAGCAGTTACCCGGGACAGGGGGACACTGAAGCTTTCTTT TRBJ1-1 - TRBV6-6 TRBD1
CASSYIQGTTNYGYTF TGTGCCAGCAGTTATATCCAGGGAACAACTAACTATGGCTACACCTTC TRBJ1-2 once TRBV6-2/TRBV6-3 -
CASSPGGRGGYTF TGTGCCAGCTCACCCGGCGGGAGGGGTGGCTACACCTTC TRBJ1-2 few TRBV18 -
CASSQDSRSYEQYF TGCGCCAGCAGCCAGGACTCTAGATCCTACGAGCAGTACTTC TRBJ2-7 - TRBV5-1 -
CASSLGGVQGTQYF TGTGCCAGCAGCTTAGGGGGGGTACAGGGGACCCAGTACTTC TRBJ2-5 medium-sized TRBV7-6 -
CASSQRDSGTGQPQHF TGCGCCAGCAGCCAACGGGACTCCGGTACGGGTCAGCCCCAGCATTTT TRBJ1-5 - TRBV4-1 -
CSVPTAGALNYGYTF TGCAGCGTTCCCACGGCCGGTGCTTTAAACTATGGCTACACCTTC TRBJ1-2 - TRBV29-1 -
CASSSAGSGFYEQYF TGTGCCAGCAGCTCCGCGGGGTCCGGCTTCTACGAGCAGTACTTC TRBJ2-7 - TRBV7-2 -
CASSPKAGGYTEAFF TGTGCCAGCAGCCCAAAGGCGGGGGGATACACTGAAGCTTTCTTT TRBJ1-1 - TRBV6-5 -
CASGLVLDRGTEAFF TGTGCTAGTGGTTTGGTACTGGACAGGGGTACTGAAGCTTTCTTT TRBJ1-1 - TRBV12-5 TRBD1
CASGQEGNTIYF TGTGCCTCGGGACAGGAAGGAAACACCATATATTTT TRBJ1-3 few TRBV2 TRBD1
CASSLVRREYQETQYF TGCGCCAGCAGCTTGGTCAGGAGGGAGTACCAAGAGACCCAGTACTTC TRBJ2-5 - TRBV5-1 -
CASSSTGPKNIQYF TGCGCCAGCAGCTCAACAGGGCCCAAAAACATTCAGTACTTC TRBJ2-4 - TRBV5-1 -
CASSPRLTGATNEKLFF TGTGCCAGCAGCCCACGACTTACAGGGGCAACTAATGAAAAACTGTTTTTT TRBJ1-4 - TRBV9 TRBD1
CASSLITGAQHF TGTGCCAGCAGCTTGATTACAGGGGCCCAGCATTTT TRBJ1-5 - TRBV5-6 TRBD1